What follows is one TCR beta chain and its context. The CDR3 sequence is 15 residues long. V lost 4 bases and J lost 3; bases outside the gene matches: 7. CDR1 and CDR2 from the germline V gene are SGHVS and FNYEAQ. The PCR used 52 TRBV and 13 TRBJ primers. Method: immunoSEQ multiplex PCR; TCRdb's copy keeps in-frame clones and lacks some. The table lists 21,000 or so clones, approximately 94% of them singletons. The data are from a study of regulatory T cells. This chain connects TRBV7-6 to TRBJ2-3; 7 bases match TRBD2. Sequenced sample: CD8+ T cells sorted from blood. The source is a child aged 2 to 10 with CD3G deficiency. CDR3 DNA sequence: TGTGCCAGCAGCTACAGCTCAGCGGGGACAGATACGCAGTATTTT. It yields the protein CASSYSSAGTDTQYF.